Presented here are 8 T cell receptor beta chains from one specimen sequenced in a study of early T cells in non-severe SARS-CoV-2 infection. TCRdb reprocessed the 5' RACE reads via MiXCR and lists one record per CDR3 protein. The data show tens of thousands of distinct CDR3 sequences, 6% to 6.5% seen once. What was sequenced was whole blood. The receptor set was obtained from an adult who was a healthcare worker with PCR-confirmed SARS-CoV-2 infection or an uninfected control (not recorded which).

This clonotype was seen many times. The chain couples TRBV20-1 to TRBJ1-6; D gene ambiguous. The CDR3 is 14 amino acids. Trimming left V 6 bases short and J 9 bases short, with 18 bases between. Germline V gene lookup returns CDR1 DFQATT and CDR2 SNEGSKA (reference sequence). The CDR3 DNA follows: TGCAGTGCCTCCGGCCCCTTGTCGGGTTCACCCCTCCACTTT. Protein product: CSASGPLSGSPLHF.

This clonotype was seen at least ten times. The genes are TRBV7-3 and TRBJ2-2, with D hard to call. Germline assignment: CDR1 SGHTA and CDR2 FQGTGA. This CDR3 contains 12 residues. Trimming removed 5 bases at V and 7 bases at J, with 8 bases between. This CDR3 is CASSVQRGELFF. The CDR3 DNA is TGTGCCAGCAGCGTCCAGCGCGGGGAGCTGTTTTTT.

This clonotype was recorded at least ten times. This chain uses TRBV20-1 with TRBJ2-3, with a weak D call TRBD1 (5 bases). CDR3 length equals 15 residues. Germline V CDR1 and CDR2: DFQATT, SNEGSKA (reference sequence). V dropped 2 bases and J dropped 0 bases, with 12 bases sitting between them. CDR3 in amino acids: CSARRGSASTDTQYF. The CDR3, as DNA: TGCAGTGCTAGAAGGGGAAGTGCTAGCACAGATACGCAGTATTTT.

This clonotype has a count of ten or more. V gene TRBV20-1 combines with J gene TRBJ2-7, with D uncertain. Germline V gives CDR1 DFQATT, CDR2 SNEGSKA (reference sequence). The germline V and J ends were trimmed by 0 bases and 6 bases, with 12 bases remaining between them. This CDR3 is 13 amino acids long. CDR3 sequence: CSARDPQGREQYF. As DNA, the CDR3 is TGCAGTGCTAGAGATCCGCAAGGTCGCGAGCAGTACTTC.

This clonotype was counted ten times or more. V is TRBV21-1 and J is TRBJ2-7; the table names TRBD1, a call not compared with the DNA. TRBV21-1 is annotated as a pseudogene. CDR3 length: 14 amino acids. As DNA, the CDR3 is TGTGCCAGCAGCAAAATTCCGGAGACAGACGAGCAGTACTTC. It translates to CASSKIPETDEQYF.

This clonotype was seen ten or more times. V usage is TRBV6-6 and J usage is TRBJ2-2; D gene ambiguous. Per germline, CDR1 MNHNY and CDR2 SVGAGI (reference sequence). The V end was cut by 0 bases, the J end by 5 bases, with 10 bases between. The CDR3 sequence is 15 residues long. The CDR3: CASSYSTLATGELFF. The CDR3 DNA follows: TGTGCCAGCAGTTACTCGACTCTTGCTACCGGGGAGCTGTTTTTT.

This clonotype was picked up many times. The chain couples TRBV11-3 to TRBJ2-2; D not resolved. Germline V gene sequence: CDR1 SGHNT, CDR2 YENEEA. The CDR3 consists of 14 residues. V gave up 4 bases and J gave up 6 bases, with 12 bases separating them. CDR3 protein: CASSSPRMPGELFF. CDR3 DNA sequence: TGTGCCAGCAGCTCCCCTAGGATGCCCGGGGAGCTGTTTTTT.

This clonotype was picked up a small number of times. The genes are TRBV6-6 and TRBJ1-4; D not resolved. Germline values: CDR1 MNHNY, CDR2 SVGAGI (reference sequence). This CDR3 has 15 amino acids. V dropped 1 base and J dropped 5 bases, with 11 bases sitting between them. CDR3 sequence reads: CASSYYSSGNEKLFF. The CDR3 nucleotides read TGTGCCAGCAGTTACTATTCCTCCGGAAATGAAAAACTGTTTTTT.